The rows below give T cell receptor beta chains drawn from one sample of a study of blood T cells in healthy people across ages. TCRdb reprocessed the 5' RACE reads via MiXCR and lists one record per CDR3 protein. The data contain over a million distinct CDR3 sequences, approximately 42% of them seen just once; the ten biggest clones take up about 4.1%. The sequenced sample was blood. Every receptor here comes from a woman between 18 and 30 years old in good health. The CDR3 runs from the conserved cysteine through the conserved F or W. A D gene is named only where the DNA matches it firmly. Size is stated for part of the rows, as once, few or many counts, or as a class when the clone is expanded.

d_call,v_call,j_call,clone_size,cdr3_nt,cdr3_aa
NA,TRBV20-1,TRBJ2-4,NA,TGCAGTGCTCCGCAGGGTCCCAAAAACATTCAGTACTTC,CSAPQGPKNIQYF
NA,TRBV4-1,TRBJ2-1,NA,TGCGCCAGCAGCCTCCATTCTGGTCGAGGCAGTGAGCAGTTCTTC,CASSLHSGRGSEQFF
TRBD2,TRBV28,TRBJ2-7,NA,TGTGCCAGCAGAAGACTAGCGGGAGCCCTCTACGAGCAGTACTTC,CASRRLAGALYEQYF
TRBD1,TRBV6-6,TRBJ2-7,once,TGTGCCAGCAGTCGACAGGGGGAGAGCTCCTACAATGAGCAGTACTTC,CASSRQGESSYNEQYF
TRBD2,TRBV7-2,TRBJ2-1,many,TGTGCCAGCAGCTTACAGCGGGGGGGCGACAATGAGCAGTTCTTC,CASSLQRGGDNEQFF
NA,TRBV2,TRBJ2-2,NA,TGTGCCAGCAGAACCGGGGACGGGAACACCGGGGAGCTGTTTTTT,CASRTGDGNTGELFF
NA,TRBV21-1,TRBJ1-5,few,TGTGCCAGCAGCAAGAAAGGAGTTGGGTATAGCAATCAGCCCCAGCATTTT,CASSKKGVGYSNQPQHF
NA,TRBV6-5,TRBJ1-1,NA,TGTGCCAGCATAGGTGGCACTGAAGCTTTCTTT,CASIGGTEAFF
NA,TRBV5-1,TRBJ1-1,few,TGCGCCAGCAGCTCGACGGACCGAATGAACACTGAAGCTTTCTTT,CASSSTDRMNTEAFF
NA,TRBV7-2,TRBJ2-4,many,TGTGCCAGCAGCTTACTAGCCAAAAACATTCAGTACTTC,CASSLLAKNIQYF
NA,TRBV12-3/TRBV12-4,TRBJ2-1,NA,TGTGCCAGCAGGCTCGGCGGGATTAGTCGGGGTGAGCAGTTCTTC,CASRLGGISRGEQFF
NA,TRBV4-3,TRBJ2-7,NA,TGCGCCAGCAGCCAAGAAAGGAGCCGTTCCTACGAGCAGTACTTC,CASSQERSRSYEQYF
TRBD2,TRBV29-1,TRBJ2-5,NA,TGCAGCGACCGACTAGCGGGAGTCAATGAGCAGTACTTC,CSDRLAGVNEQYF
NA,TRBV12-3/TRBV12-4,TRBJ2-6,NA,TGTGCCAGCAACCTTCATTTTACTGGGGCCAACGTCCTGACTTTC,CASNLHFTGANVLTF
NA,TRBV12-3/TRBV12-4,TRBJ2-7,NA,TGTGCCAGCAGTTTCCGGCTAACCGAGCAGTACTTC,CASSFRLTEQYF
TRBD1,TRBV29-1,TRBJ1-2,many,TGCAGCGTTGAGGGACAGCCTTCCGATGGCTACACCTTC,CSVEGQPSDGYTF
NA,TRBV4-3,TRBJ2-7,NA,TGCGCCAGCAGCCGGTTACAGGGTACGGGTAGGAATGGGCAGTACTTC,CASSRLQGTGRNGQYF
NA,TRBV27,TRBJ2-1,once,TGTGCCAGCAGTTCCCTCGGCTCGGAGCAGTTCTTC,CASSSLGSEQFF
NA,TRBV28,TRBJ2-1,few,TGTGCCAGCAGCCCTTACCTGGGAGCGAGCAATGAGCAGTTCTTC,CASSPYLGASNEQFF
NA,TRBV11-2,TRBJ2-3,NA,TGTGCCAGCAGCCGGTGGGAGGGGCGGGGGCTGAGAGATACGCAGTATTTT,CASSRWEGRGLRDTQYF
TRBD1,TRBV5-1,TRBJ1-2,NA,TGCGCCAGCAGCTCGCTATACAGGGGCGATGACTATGGCTACACCTTC,CASSSLYRGDDYGYTF
NA,TRBV20-1,TRBJ1-1,NA,TGCAGTGCTAGACGGGGGGCCACACCGAACACTGAAGCTTTCTTT,CSARRGATPNTEAFF
TRBD1,TRBV6-1,TRBJ1-5,NA,TGTGCCAGCAGTGAAATAGGGGGCGGCAATCAGCCCCAGCATTTT,CASSEIGGGNQPQHF
TRBD2,TRBV13,TRBJ2-7,few,TGTGCCAGCAGCTCCACAACGACTAGCGCAAACTACGAGCAGTACTTC,CASSSTTTSANYEQYF
NA,TRBV28,TRBJ2-7,NA,TGTGCCAGCAGTTATGGATCCGAGCAGTACTTC,CASSYGSEQYF
NA,TRBV28,TRBJ1-1,NA,TGTGCCAGCAGTTTATTCCCAAATGTCGCTGAAGCTTTCTTT,CASSLFPNVAEAFF
NA,TRBV7-9,TRBJ1-2,NA,TGTGCCAGCAGCTTAGACCCCTCAGGCTATGGCTACACCTTC,CASSLDPSGYGYTF
NA,TRBV4-1,TRBJ1-5,NA,TGCGCCAGCAGCCACGACGGCAATCAGCCCCAGCATTTT,CASSHDGNQPQHF
TRBD1,TRBV24-1,TRBJ2-1,NA,TGTGCCACCAGTGACGCCGGGACAGGGCCCTCTGACTCCTACAATGAGCAGTTCTTC,CATSDAGTGPSDSYNEQFF
NA,TRBV28,TRBJ2-2,few,TGTGCCAGCAGTTTAAATTTGGAGGTCGGGGAGCTGTTTTTT,CASSLNLEVGELFF
NA,TRBV7-9,TRBJ1-1,NA,TGTGCCAGCAGCTTAGAGACAGACACTGAAGCTTTCTTT,CASSLETDTEAFF
NA,TRBV3-1,TRBJ2-1,NA,TGTGCCAGCAGCCAAGACTTCCGGGAGCCCTACAATGAGCAGTTCTTC,CASSQDFREPYNEQFF
NA,TRBV9,TRBJ1-2,NA,TGTGCCAGCAGCGGTTCTCGGTACTATGGCTACACCTTC,CASSGSRYYGYTF
TRBD2,TRBV12-3/TRBV12-4,TRBJ2-5,NA,TGTGCCAGCAGTACCGGGACTAGCGGGGGTCAAGAGACCCAGTACTTC,CASSTGTSGGQETQYF
NA,TRBV5-1,TRBJ2-7,few,TGCGCCAGCAGCTTGGCCCCGGACCCCTCCTACGAGCAGTACTTC,CASSLAPDPSYEQYF
NA,TRBV27,TRBJ1-4,few,TGTGCCAGCAGATTCCTGGACAGTTCCAATGAAAAACTGTTTTTT,CASRFLDSSNEKLFF
NA,TRBV7-8,TRBJ2-3,NA,TGTGCCAGCCGTCGGCTGGCAGATACGCAGTATTTT,CASRRLADTQYF
NA,TRBV4-2,TRBJ2-3,few,TGTGCCAGCAGCACCAGGGCCACAGATACGCAGTATTTT,CASSTRATDTQYF
NA,TRBV20-1,TRBJ2-7,NA,TGCAGTGCTAGAGAGCCAGGGGCCGACGAGCAGTACTTC,CSAREPGADEQYF
NA,TRBV20-1,TRBJ1-2,NA,TGCAGTGCTAGAGATAATGGGGTTTTCTATGGCTACACCTTC,CSARDNGVFYGYTF
TRBD2,TRBV5-1,TRBJ2-3,once,TGCGCCAGCAGCTTGGGACTAGCGGGGCGTATCACAGATACGCAGTATTTT,CASSLGLAGRITDTQYF
NA,TRBV20-1,TRBJ1-1,NA,TGCAGTGCTAGAGATCGCTACGGGAGGAACACTGAAGCTTTCTTT,CSARDRYGRNTEAFF
NA,TRBV20-1,TRBJ2-3,few,TGCAGTGCTAGCGGAGAACAGGGCTCTAGCACAGATACGCAGTATTTT,CSASGEQGSSTDTQYF
TRBD2,TRBV28,TRBJ2-7,NA,TGTGCCAGCAGTCCCATCGGGGGGAACAACGAGCAGTACTTC,CASSPIGGNNEQYF
NA,TRBV4-1,TRBJ2-1,few,TGCGCCAGCAGCCAAGCCCACGGGGTGGGTGGCAATGAGCAGTTCTTC,CASSQAHGVGGNEQFF